These T cell receptor beta chains were read from a single sample in a study of blood T cells in healthy people across ages. TCRdb reanalysed the 5' RACE reads using MiXCR and keeps one entry per CDR3 protein. The data hold 700,000 to 950,000 distinct CDR3 sequences, with roughly 60% observed a single time. The sample comprised blood. These receptors originate from a young man in good health. CDR3s include the opening cysteine and the closing phenylalanine or tryptophan. Each record gives: V gene, J gene, D gene, clone size, CDR3 protein, CDR3 DNA. D genes are given only for firm matches. Rows may omit the clone size; those that give it use once, few, many or a size class.

v_call: TRBV12-3/TRBV12-4; j_call: TRBJ2-1; d_call: .; clone_size: .; cdr3_aa: CASSRTEAYSEQFF; cdr3_nt: TGTGCCAGCAGTCGGACGGAAGCCTACAGTGAGCAGTTCTTC
v_call: TRBV20-1; j_call: TRBJ1-5; d_call: .; clone_size: .; cdr3_aa: CSAGRGVQHF; cdr3_nt: TGCAGTGCTGGCAGGGGTGTCCAGCATTTT
v_call: TRBV6-1; j_call: TRBJ2-3; d_call: TRBD1; clone_size: .; cdr3_aa: CASSLGENRGRTDTQYF; cdr3_nt: TGTGCCAGCAGCCTAGGGGAGAACAGGGGGCGCACAGATACGCAGTATTTT
v_call: TRBV29-1; j_call: TRBJ1-4; d_call: .; clone_size: .; cdr3_aa: CSVGSEKLFF; cdr3_nt: TGCAGCGTCGGCAGTGAAAAACTGTTTTTT
v_call: TRBV10-3; j_call: TRBJ1-6; d_call: .; clone_size: .; cdr3_aa: CAISDDRFRPLHF; cdr3_nt: TGTGCCATCAGTGACGACAGGTTTAGGCCCCTCCACTTT
v_call: TRBV25-1; j_call: TRBJ2-7; d_call: TRBD1; clone_size: .; cdr3_aa: CASLGQGTHEQYF; cdr3_nt: TGTGCCAGCTTAGGACAGGGAACCCACGAGCAGTACTTC
v_call: TRBV29-1; j_call: TRBJ2-2; d_call: .; clone_size: .; cdr3_aa: CSVVTNTGELFF; cdr3_nt: TGCAGCGTTGTAACGAACACCGGGGAGCTGTTTTTT
v_call: TRBV28; j_call: TRBJ2-3; d_call: .; clone_size: .; cdr3_aa: CASSSVFDTQYF; cdr3_nt: TGTGCCAGCAGTTCCGTCTTTGATACGCAGTATTTT
v_call: TRBV27; j_call: TRBJ2-7; d_call: TRBD2; clone_size: .; cdr3_aa: CASSPMGREGSYEQYF; cdr3_nt: TGTGCCAGCAGCCCTATGGGTAGGGAGGGCTCCTACGAGCAGTACTTC
v_call: TRBV11-2; j_call: TRBJ2-1; d_call: TRBD2; clone_size: .; cdr3_aa: CASSSLAGEIRYNEQFF; cdr3_nt: TGTGCCAGCAGCTCCCTAGCGGGAGAGATACGTTACAATGAGCAGTTCTTC
v_call: TRBV7-2; j_call: TRBJ2-7; d_call: TRBD2; clone_size: few; cdr3_aa: CASSLDGTSGFYEQYF; cdr3_nt: TGTGCCAGCAGCTTAGATGGGACTAGCGGATTCTACGAGCAGTACTTC
v_call: TRBV2; j_call: TRBJ2-1; d_call: TRBD2; clone_size: .; cdr3_aa: CASALRESSYNEQFF; cdr3_nt: TGTGCCAGCGCACTGCGGGAGAGCTCCTACAATGAGCAGTTCTTC
v_call: TRBV15; j_call: TRBJ2-7; d_call: .; clone_size: .; cdr3_aa: CATSRQELGEQYF; cdr3_nt: TGTGCCACCAGCAGACAGGAGTTGGGCGAGCAGTACTTC
v_call: TRBV7-2; j_call: TRBJ2-1; d_call: .; clone_size: .; cdr3_aa: CASSSGRGGGSAYNEQFF; cdr3_nt: TGTGCCAGCAGCTCAGGGCGCGGGGGCGGGAGCGCATACAATGAGCAGTTCTTC
v_call: TRBV27; j_call: TRBJ2-3; d_call: .; clone_size: .; cdr3_aa: CASSVRPGDTQYF; cdr3_nt: TGTGCCAGCAGTGTACGTCCGGGGGATACGCAGTATTTT
v_call: TRBV15; j_call: TRBJ2-1; d_call: TRBD2; clone_size: .; cdr3_aa: CATSRRTSGNNEQFF; cdr3_nt: TGTGCCACCAGCAGGCGGACTAGCGGGAACAATGAGCAGTTCTTC
v_call: TRBV5-1; j_call: TRBJ2-1; d_call: .; clone_size: .; cdr3_aa: CASSLKDAEQFF; cdr3_nt: TGCGCCAGCAGCTTAAAGGACGCCGAGCAGTTCTTC
v_call: TRBV20-1; j_call: TRBJ1-2; d_call: .; clone_size: .; cdr3_aa: CSARDSGLYGYTF; cdr3_nt: TGCAGTGCTAGAGATTCAGGCCTCTATGGCTACACCTTC
v_call: TRBV20-1; j_call: TRBJ1-4; d_call: TRBD1; clone_size: .; cdr3_aa: CSARFGQGEKLFF; cdr3_nt: TGCAGTGCTAGATTTGGACAGGGCGAAAAACTGTTTTTT
v_call: TRBV10-3; j_call: TRBJ2-1; d_call: TRBD1; clone_size: .; cdr3_aa: CATGQGLDNEQFF; cdr3_nt: TGTGCCACCGGACAGGGGCTGGACAATGAGCAGTTCTTC
v_call: TRBV4-3; j_call: TRBJ2-3; d_call: .; clone_size: .; cdr3_aa: CASSQDRGGWVDTQYF; cdr3_nt: TGCGCCAGCAGCCAAGATAGGGGGGGCTGGGTAGATACGCAGTATTTT
v_call: TRBV20-1; j_call: TRBJ2-1; d_call: .; clone_size: few; cdr3_aa: CSAINPEGLGNEQFF; cdr3_nt: TGCAGTGCAATAAACCCGGAGGGCCTAGGTAATGAGCAGTTCTTC
v_call: TRBV20-1; j_call: TRBJ2-7; d_call: .; clone_size: .; cdr3_aa: CSVDASFYEQYF; cdr3_nt: TGCAGTGTCGACGCCTCCTTCTACGAGCAGTACTTC
v_call: TRBV7-2; j_call: TRBJ2-5; d_call: .; clone_size: .; cdr3_aa: CASSLGDARAETQYF; cdr3_nt: TGTGCCAGCAGCTTAGGGGACGCTCGGGCAGAGACCCAGTACTTC
v_call: TRBV20-1; j_call: TRBJ1-2; d_call: TRBD1; clone_size: .; cdr3_aa: CSARQGGVNYGYTF; cdr3_nt: TGCAGTGCTCGACAGGGTGGGGTTAACTATGGCTACACCTTC
v_call: TRBV7-2; j_call: TRBJ1-2; d_call: .; clone_size: .; cdr3_aa: CASSSLAGLLGGYTF; cdr3_nt: TGTGCCAGCAGCTCCTTGGCCGGACTGCTCGGGGGCTACACCTTC
v_call: TRBV20-1; j_call: TRBJ1-4; d_call: .; clone_size: .; cdr3_aa: CSARDSYRGNEKLFF; cdr3_nt: TGCAGTGCTAGAGACTCGTATCGGGGAAATGAAAAACTGTTTTTT
v_call: TRBV15; j_call: TRBJ2-1; d_call: TRBD2; clone_size: .; cdr3_aa: CATSYLASGRRNEQFF; cdr3_nt: TGTGCCACCAGCTACCTGGCTAGCGGGAGGAGGAATGAGCAGTTCTTC
v_call: TRBV6-1; j_call: TRBJ1-1; d_call: .; clone_size: .; cdr3_aa: CASSQNTDTEAFF; cdr3_nt: TGTGCCAGCAGCCAAAACACAGACACTGAAGCTTTCTTT
v_call: TRBV7-2; j_call: TRBJ1-2; d_call: .; clone_size: .; cdr3_aa: CASSLVASSDTYGYTF; cdr3_nt: TGTGCCAGCAGCTTAGTTGCGTCCTCGGATACCTATGGCTACACCTTC
v_call: TRBV24-1; j_call: TRBJ2-1; d_call: TRBD1; clone_size: .; cdr3_aa: CATSDSRQGTHNEQFF; cdr3_nt: TGTGCCACCAGTGATTCCAGACAGGGGACCCACAATGAGCAGTTCTTC
v_call: TRBV9; j_call: TRBJ2-4; d_call: .; clone_size: .; cdr3_aa: CASSPRPGNIQYF; cdr3_nt: TGTGCCAGCAGCCCCCGGCCCGGGAACATTCAGTACTTC